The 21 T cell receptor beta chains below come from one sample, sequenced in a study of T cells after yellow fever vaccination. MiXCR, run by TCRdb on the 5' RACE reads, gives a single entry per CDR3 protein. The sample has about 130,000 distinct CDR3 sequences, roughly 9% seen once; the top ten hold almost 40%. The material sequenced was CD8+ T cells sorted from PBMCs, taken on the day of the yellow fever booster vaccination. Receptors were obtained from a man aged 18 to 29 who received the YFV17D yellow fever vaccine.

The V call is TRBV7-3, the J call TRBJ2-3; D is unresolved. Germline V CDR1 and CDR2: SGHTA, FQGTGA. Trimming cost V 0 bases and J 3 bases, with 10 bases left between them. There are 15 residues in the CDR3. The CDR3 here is CASSLTEVATDTQYF. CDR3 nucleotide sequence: TGTGCCAGCAGCTTAACCGAAGTAGCAACAGATACGCAGTATTTT.

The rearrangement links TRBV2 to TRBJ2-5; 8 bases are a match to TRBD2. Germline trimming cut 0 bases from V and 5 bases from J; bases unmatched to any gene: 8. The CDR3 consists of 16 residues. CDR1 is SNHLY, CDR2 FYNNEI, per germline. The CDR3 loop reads CASSEASAGVLETQYF. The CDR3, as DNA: TGTGCCAGCAGTGAAGCATCAGCGGGGGTGCTGGAGACCCAGTACTTC.

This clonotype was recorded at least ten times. CDR3 coding DNA: TGCGCCAGCAGCCAAGATGCGAATGAGCAGTTCTTC. Its protein is CASSQDANEQFF. The chain uses TRBV4-1 and TRBJ2-1; D is ambiguous. Germline CDR1 and CDR2: MGHRA and YSYEKL. This CDR3 region has 12 residues. V lost 0 bases, J lost 7 bases, and 4 bases lay in between.

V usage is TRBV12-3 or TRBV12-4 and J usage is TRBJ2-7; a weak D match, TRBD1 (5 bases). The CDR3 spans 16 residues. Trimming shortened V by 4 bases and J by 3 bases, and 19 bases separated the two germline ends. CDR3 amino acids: CASSSIVRTHFYEQYF. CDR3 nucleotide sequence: TGTGCCAGCAGTTCTATTGTCCGGACACATTTCTACGAGCAGTACTTC.

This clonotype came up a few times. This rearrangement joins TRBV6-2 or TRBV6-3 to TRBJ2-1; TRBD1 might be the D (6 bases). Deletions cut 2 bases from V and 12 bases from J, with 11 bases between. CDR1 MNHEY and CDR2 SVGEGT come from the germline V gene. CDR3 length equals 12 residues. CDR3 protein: CASSYAGDGQFF. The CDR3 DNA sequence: TGTGCCAGCAGTTACGCAGGGGATGGGCAGTTCTTC.

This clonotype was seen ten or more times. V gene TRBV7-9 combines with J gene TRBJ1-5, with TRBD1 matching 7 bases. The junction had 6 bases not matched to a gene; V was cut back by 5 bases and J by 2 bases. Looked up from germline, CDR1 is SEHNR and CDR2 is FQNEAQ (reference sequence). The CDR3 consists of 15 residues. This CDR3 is CASSPTGFGNQPQHF. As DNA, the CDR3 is TGTGCCAGCAGCCCGACAGGGTTCGGCAATCAGCCCCAGCATTTT. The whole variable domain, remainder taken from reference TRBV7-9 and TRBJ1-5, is DTGVSQNPRHKITKRGQNVTFRCDPISEHNRLYWYRQTLGQGPEFLTYFQNEAQLEKSRLLSDRFSAERPKGSFSTLEIQRTEQGDSAMYLCASSPTGFGNQPQHFGDGTRLSIL.

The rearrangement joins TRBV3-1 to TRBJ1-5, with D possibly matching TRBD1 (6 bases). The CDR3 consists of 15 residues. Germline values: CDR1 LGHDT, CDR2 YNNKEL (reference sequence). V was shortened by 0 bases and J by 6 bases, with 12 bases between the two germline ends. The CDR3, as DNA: TGTGCCAGCAGCCAAGACCTCAGGGACACTCAGCCCCAGCATTTT. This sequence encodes CASSQDLRDTQPQHF. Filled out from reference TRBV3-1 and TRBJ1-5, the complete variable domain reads DTAVSQTPKYLVTQMGNDKSIKCEQNLGHDTMYWYKQDSKKFLKIMFSYNNKELIINETVPNRFSPKSPDKAHLNLHINSLELGDSAVYFCASSQDLRDTQPQHFGDGTRLSIL.

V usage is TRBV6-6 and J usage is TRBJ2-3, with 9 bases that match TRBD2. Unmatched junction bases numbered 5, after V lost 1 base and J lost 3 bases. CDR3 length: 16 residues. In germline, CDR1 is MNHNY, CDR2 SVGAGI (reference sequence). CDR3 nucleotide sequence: TGTGCCAGCAGTTACTTCGCGGGGGGGCTGACAGATACGCAGTATTTT. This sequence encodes CASSYFAGGLTDTQYF.

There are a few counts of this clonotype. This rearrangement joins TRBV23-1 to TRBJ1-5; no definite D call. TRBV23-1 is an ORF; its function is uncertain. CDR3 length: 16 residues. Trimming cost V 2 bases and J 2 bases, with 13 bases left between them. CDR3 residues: CASSQSSTRGNQPQHF. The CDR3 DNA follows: TGCGCCAGCAGTCAAAGCTCAACTCGGGGCAATCAGCCCCAGCATTTT.

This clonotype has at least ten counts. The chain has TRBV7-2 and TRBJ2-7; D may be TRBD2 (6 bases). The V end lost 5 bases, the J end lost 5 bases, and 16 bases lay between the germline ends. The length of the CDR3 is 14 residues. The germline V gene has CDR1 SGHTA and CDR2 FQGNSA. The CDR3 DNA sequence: TGTGCCAGCAGCGCGCCGTGGGACTGGCACGAGCAGTACGTC. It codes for CASSAPWDWHEQYV.

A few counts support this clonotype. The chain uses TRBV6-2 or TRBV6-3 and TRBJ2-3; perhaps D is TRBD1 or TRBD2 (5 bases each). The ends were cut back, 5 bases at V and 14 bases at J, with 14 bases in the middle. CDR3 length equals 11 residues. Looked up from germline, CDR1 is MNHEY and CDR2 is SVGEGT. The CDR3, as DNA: TGTGCCAGCAGTCACCCCGGGGCGGGGTATTTT. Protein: CASSHPGAGYF.

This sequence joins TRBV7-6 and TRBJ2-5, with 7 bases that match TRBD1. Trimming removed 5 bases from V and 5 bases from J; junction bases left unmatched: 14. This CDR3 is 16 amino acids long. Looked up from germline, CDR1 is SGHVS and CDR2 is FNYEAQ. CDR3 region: CASSHWTEGAWETQYF. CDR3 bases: TGTGCCAGCAGCCATTGGACAGAGGGGGCTTGGGAGACCCAGTACTTC.

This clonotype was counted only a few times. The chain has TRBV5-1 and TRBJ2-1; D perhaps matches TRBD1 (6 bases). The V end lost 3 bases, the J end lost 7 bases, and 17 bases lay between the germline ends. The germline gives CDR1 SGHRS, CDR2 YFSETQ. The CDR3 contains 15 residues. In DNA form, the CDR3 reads TGCGCCAGCAGCTCCCAGCAGGGGTTTTTTAATGAGCAGTTCTTC. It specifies CASSSQQGFFNEQFF.

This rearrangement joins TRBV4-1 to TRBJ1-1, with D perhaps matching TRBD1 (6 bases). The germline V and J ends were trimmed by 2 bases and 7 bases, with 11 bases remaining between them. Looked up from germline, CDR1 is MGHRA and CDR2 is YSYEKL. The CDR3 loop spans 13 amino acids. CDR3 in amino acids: CASSQPEGGEAFF. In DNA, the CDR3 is TGCGCCAGCAGCCAACCCGAGGGGGGTGAAGCTTTCTTT.

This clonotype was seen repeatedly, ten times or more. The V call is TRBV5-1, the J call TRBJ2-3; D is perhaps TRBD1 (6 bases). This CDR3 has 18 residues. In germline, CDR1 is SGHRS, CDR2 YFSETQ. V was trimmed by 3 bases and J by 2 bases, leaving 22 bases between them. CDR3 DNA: TGCGCCAGCAGCTCACCCCTAACAGGGTCTTTCATCACAGATACGCAGTATTTT. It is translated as CASSSPLTGSFITDTQYF.

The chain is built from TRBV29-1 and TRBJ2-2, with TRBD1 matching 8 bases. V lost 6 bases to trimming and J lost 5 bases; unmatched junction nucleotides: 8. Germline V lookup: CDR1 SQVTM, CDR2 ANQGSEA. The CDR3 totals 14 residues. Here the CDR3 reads CSVFQGAGTGELFF. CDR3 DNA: TGCAGCGTCTTTCAGGGGGCGGGGACCGGGGAGCTGTTTTTT.

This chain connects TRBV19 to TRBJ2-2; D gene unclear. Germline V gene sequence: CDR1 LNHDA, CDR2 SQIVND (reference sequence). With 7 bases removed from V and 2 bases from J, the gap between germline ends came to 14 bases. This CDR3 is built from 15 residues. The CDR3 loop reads CASKGFHINTGELFF. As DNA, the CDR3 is TGTGCCAGTAAGGGATTTCACATTAACACCGGGGAGCTGTTTTTT.

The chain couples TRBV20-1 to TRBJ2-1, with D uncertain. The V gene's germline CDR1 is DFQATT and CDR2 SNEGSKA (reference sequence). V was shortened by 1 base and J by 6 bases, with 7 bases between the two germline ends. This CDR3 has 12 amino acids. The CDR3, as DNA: TGCAGTGCTAGAGTGTCTACCAATGAGCAGTTCTTC. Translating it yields CSARVSTNEQFF.

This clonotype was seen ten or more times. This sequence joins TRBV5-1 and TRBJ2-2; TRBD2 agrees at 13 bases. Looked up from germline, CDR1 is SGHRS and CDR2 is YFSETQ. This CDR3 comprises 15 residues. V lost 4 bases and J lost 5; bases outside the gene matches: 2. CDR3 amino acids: CASSQGLAGTGELFF. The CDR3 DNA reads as TGCGCCAGCAGCCAGGGACTAGCGGGGACCGGGGAGCTGTTTTTT.

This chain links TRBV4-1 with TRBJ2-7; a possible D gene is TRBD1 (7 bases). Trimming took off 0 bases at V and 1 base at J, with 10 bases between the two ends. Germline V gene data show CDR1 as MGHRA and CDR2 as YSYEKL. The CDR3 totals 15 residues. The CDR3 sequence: CASSQEQGGSYEQYF. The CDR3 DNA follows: TGCGCCAGCAGCCAAGAGCAGGGGGGATCCTACGAGCAGTACTTC.

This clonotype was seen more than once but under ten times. CDR3 sequence reads: CASSERSRGRTTDTQYF. The CDR3 DNA is TGTGCCAGCAGTGAACGGTCTCGGGGGCGCACGACAGATACGCAGTATTTT. The rearrangement links TRBV25-1 to TRBJ2-3, with D perhaps given as TRBD1 or TRBD2 (6 bases each). The germline gives CDR1 MGHDK, CDR2 SYGVNS. The CDR3 totals 17 residues. Trimming removed 2 bases from V and 3 bases from J, with 18 bases in between.